This is a list of T cell receptor beta chains from one sample in a study of regulatory T cells in long-lasting Graves disease. Each CDR3 protein gets one entry after TCRdb re-called the multiplex PCR reads with MiXCR. This sample has a few hundred thousand distinct CDR3 sequences, with about 15% found just once. This same sample was also taken into another study, of T cells in Graves' hyperthyroidism and ophthalmopathy.

Specimen: peripheral blood mononuclear cells (PBMCs), collected at new diagnosis, from a patient treated with antithyroid drugs. The receptors were gathered from a woman between 40 and 50 years old with Graves disease. CDR3s include the opening cysteine and the closing phenylalanine or tryptophan. The D gene is left open where the match is weak. The size of a clone is reported for some rows only, either as once, few or many, or as a class for expanded clones.

J gene	V gene	clone size	D gene	CDR3 DNA	CDR3 protein
TRBJ2-3	TRBV30	few	TRBD2	TGTGCCTGGAGTAGAGCGGGAGGGCCAAAGGCAGATACGCAGTATTTT	CAWSRAGGPKADTQYF
TRBJ1-2	TRBV10-2	few	TRBD1	TGCGCCAGCAATCCGGGACAGGGGGGGGATGGCTACACCTTC	CASNPGQGGDGYTF
TRBJ1-5	TRBV12-3/TRBV12-4	many	NA	TGTGCCAGCAGTCAATTGTCCAGTGTGGCGCCGCCCCAGCATTTT	CASSQLSSVAPPQHF
TRBJ1-1	TRBV6-5	many	TRBD1	TGTGCCAGCAGTTACTCGAGCTTCCAGGGGGCATTGAACACTGAAGCTTTCTTT	CASSYSSFQGALNTEAFF
TRBJ1-2	TRBV5-1	many	NA	TGTGCCAGCAGCGTAGACCAGGGCTATGGCTACACCTTC	CASSVDQGYGYTF
TRBJ2-7	TRBV6-1	many	NA	TGTGCCAGCAGTCCAGTCGTCCAGGGCTCCTACGAGCAGTACTTC	CASSPVVQGSYEQYF
TRBJ2-7	TRBV9	many	NA	TGTGCCAGCAGCGTAGCTCCAAACGTGGACGAGCAGTACTTC	CASSVAPNVDEQYF
TRBJ1-2	TRBV7-2	many	TRBD1	TGTGCCAGCAGCTTTAGGGAGTACAGGGGAGGGGATGGCTACACCTTC	CASSFREYRGGDGYTF
TRBJ2-2	TRBV5-1	NA	TRBD2	TGCGCCAGCAGCAAATTGACTAGCGGGAGGTCCGGGGAGCTGTTTTTT	CASSKLTSGRSGELFF
TRBJ1-1	TRBV25-1	NA	NA	TGTGCCAGCAGTGAATCAACAGAACCTTCAACTGAAGCTTTCTTT	CASSESTEPSTEAFF
TRBJ1-4	TRBV5-5	once	NA	TGTGCCACCACGGGAAGTACGAGGGGCGAAAATCTGTTTTTT	CATTGSTRGENLFF
TRBJ2-1	TRBV12-3/TRBV12-4	many	NA	TGTGCCAGCAATACAGGGGGGGCCTACAATGAGCAGTTCTTC	CASNTGGAYNEQFF
TRBJ1-1	TRBV3-1	NA	NA	TGTGCCAGCAGCACCCCGGCCAGGGAAGCTTTCTTT	CASSTPAREAFF